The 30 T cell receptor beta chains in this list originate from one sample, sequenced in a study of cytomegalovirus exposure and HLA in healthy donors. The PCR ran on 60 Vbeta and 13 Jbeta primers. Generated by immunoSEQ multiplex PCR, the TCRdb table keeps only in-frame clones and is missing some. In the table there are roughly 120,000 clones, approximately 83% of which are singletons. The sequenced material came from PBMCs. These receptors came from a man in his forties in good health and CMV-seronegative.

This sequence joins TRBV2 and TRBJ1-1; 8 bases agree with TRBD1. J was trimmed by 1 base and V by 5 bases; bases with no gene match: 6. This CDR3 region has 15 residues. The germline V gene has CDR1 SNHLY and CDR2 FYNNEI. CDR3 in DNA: TGTGCCAGCAGTCCCGAAGGGACAGGGAACACTGAAGCTTTCTTT. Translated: CASSPEGTGNTEAFF.

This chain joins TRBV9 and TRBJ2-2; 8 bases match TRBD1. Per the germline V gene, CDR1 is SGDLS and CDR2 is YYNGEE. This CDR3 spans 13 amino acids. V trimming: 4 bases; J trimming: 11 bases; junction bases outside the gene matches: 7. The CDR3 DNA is TGTGCCAGCAGCCTATCCAGGGGGCGCGAGCTGTTTTTT. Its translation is CASSLSRGRELFF.

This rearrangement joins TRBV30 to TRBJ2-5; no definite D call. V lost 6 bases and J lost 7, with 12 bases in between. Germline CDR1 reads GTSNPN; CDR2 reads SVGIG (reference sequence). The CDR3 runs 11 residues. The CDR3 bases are TGTGCCTGCCTGTACGGCGGGACCCAGTACTTC. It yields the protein CACLYGGTQYF.

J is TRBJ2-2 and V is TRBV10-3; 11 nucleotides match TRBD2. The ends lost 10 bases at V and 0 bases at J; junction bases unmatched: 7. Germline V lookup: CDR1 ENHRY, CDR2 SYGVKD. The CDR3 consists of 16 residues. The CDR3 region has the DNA TGTGCCACCGGTATACTAGCGGGGGCGAACACCGGGGAGCTGTTTTTT. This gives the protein CATGILAGANTGELFF.

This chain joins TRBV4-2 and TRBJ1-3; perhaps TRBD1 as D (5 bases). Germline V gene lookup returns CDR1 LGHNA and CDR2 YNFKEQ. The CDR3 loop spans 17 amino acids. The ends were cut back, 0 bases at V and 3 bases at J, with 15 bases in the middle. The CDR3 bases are TGTGCCAGCAGCCAAGATCTGCATGGGGCAAGTGGAAACACCATATATTTT. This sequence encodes CASSQDLHGASGNTIYF.

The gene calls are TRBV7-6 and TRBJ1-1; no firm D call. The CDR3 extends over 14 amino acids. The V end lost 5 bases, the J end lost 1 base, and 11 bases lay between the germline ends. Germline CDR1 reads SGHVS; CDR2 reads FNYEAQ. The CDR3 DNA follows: TGTGCCAGCAGCCAGGCGCGGGGGAACACTGAAGCTTTCTTT. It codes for CASSQARGNTEAFF.

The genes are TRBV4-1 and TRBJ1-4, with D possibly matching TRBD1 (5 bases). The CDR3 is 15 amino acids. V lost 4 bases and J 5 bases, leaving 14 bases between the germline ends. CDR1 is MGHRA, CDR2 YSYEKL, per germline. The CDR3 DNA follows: TGCGCCAGCAGCCCCCCGGGACGGGAGAATGAAAAACTGTTTTTT. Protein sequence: CASSPPGRENEKLFF.

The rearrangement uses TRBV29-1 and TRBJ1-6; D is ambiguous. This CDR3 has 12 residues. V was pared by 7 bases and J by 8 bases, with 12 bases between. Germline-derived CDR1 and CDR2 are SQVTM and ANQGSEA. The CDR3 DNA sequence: TGCAGCGCTAAAGACGGGGATTCACCCCTCCACTTT. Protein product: CSAKDGDSPLHF.

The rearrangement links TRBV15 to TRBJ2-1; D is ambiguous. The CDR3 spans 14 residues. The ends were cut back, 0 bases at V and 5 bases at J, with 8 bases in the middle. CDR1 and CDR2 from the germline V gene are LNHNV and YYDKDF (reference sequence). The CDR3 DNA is TGTGCCACCAGCAGAGATTTAGGAGACAATGAGCAGTTCTTC. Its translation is CATSRDLGDNEQFF.

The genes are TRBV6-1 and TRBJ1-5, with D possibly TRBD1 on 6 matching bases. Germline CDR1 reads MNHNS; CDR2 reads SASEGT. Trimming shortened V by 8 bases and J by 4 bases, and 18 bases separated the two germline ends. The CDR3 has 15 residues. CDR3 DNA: TGTGCCAGCGGACCCGGGACAAAGAAAAATCAGCCCCAGCATTTT. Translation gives CASGPGTKKNQPQHF.

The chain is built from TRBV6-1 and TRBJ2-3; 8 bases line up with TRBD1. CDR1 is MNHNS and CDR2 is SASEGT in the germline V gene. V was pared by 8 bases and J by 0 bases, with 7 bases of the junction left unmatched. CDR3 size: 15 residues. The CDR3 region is CASRGQGGSTDTQYF. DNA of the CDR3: TGTGCCAGCCGTGGACAGGGTGGAAGCACAGATACGCAGTATTTT.

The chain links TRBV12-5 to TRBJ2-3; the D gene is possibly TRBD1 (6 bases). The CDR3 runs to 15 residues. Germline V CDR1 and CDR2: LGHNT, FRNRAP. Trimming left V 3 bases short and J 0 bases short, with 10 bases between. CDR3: CASGFGTTSTDTQYF. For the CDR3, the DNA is TGTGCTAGTGGTTTTGGGACAACTAGCACAGATACGCAGTATTTT.

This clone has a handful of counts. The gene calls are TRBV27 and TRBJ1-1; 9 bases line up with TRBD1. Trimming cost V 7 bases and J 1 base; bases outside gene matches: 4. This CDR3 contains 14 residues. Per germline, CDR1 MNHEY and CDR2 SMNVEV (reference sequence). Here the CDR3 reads CASKGTGQNTEAFF. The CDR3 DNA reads TGTGCCAGCAAGGGGACAGGGCAGAACACTGAAGCTTTCTTT.

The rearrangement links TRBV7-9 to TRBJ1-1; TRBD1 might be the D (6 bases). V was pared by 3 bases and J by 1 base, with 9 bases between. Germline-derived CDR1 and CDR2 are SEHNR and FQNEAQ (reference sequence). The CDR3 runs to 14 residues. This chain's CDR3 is CASSLAGANTEAFF. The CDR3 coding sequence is TGTGCCAGCAGCTTGGCAGGGGCGAACACTGAAGCTTTCTTT. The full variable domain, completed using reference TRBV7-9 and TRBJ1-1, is DTGVSQNPRHKITKRGQNVTFRCDPISEHNRLYWYRQTLGQGPEFLTYFQNEAQLEKSRLLSDRFSAERPKGSFSTLEIQRTEQGDSAMYLCASSLAGANTEAFFGQGTRLTVV.

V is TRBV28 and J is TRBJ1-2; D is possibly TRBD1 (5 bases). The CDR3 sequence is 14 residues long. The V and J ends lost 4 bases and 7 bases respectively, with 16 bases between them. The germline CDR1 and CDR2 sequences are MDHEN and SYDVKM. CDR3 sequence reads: CASSSVPGGVGYTF. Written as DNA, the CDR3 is TGTGCCAGCAGTTCCGTCCCCGGGGGAGTTGGCTACACCTTC.

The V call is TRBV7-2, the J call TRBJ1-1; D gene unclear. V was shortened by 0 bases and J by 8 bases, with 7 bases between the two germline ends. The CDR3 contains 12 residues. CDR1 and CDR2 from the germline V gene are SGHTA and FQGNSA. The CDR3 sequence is CASSLAAEEAFF. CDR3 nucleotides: TGTGCCAGCAGCTTAGCGGCGGAGGAAGCTTTCTTT. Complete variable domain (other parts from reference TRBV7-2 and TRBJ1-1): GAGVSQSPSNKVTEKGKDVELRCDPISGHTALYWYRQSLGQGLEFLIYFQGNSAPDKSGLPSDRFSAERTGGSVSTLTIQRTQQEDSAVYLCASSLAAEEAFFGQGTRLTVV.

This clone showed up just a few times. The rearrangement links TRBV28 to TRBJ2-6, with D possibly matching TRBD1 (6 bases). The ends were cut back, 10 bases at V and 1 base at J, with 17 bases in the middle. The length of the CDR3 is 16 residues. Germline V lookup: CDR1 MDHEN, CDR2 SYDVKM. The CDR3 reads CATYRAFQSGANVLTF. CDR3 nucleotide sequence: TGTGCCACCTACAGGGCATTTCAATCTGGGGCCAACGTCCTGACTTTC. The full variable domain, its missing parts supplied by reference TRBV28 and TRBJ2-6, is DVKVTQSSRYLVKRTGEKVFLECVQDMDHENMFWYRQDPGLGLRLIYFSYDVKMKEKGDIPEGYSVSREKKERFSLILESASTNQTSMYLCATYRAFQSGANVLTFGAGSRLTVL.

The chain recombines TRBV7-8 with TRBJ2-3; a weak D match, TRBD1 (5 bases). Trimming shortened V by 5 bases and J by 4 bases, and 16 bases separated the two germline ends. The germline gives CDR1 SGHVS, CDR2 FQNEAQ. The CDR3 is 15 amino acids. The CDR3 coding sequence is TGTGCCAGCAGCCGAAGCAGGGTAGGTCCAGATACGCAGTATTTT. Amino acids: CASSRSRVGPDTQYF.

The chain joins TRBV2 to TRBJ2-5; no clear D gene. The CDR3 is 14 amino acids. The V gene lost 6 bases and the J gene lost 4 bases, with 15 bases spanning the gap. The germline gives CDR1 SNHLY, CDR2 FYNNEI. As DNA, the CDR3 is TGTGCCAGCAGCGCCAGGCCCTTGGGAGAGACCCAGTACTTC. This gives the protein CASSARPLGETQYF.

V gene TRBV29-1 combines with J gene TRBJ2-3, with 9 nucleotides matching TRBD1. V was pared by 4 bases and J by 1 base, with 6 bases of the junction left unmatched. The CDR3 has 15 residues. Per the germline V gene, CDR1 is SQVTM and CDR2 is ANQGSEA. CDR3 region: CSVGAGTGRTDTQYF. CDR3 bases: TGCAGCGTTGGGGCTGGGACAGGGCGCACAGATACGCAGTATTTT.

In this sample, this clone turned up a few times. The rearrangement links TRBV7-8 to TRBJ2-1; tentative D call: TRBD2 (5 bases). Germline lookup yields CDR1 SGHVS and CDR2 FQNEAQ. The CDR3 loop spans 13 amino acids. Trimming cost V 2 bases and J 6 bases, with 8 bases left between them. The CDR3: CASSLLRVNEQFF. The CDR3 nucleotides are TGTGCCAGCAGCTTATTGAGGGTCAATGAGCAGTTCTTC. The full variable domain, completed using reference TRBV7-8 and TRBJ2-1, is GAGVSQSPRYKVAKRGQDVALRCDPISGHVSLFWYQQALGQGPEFLTYFQNEAQLDKSGLPSDRFFAERPEGSVSTLKIQRTQQEDSAVYLCASSLLRVNEQFFGPGTRLTVL.

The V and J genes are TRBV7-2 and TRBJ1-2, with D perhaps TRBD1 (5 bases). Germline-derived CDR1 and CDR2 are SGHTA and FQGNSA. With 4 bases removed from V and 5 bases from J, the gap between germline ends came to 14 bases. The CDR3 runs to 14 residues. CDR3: CASSSKGVGYGYTF. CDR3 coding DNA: TGTGCCAGCAGCTCAAAAGGGGTAGGGTATGGCTACACCTTC.

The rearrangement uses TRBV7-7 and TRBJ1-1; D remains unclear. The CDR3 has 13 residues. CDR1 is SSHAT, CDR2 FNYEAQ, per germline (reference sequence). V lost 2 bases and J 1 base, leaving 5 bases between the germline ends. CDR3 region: CASSLRRNTEAFF. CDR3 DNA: TGTGCCAGCAGCTTACGCAGGAACACTGAAGCTTTCTTT. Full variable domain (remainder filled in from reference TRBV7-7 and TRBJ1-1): GAGVSQSPRYKVTKRGQDVTLRCDPISSHATLYWYQQALGQGPEFLTYFNYEAQPDKSGLPSDRFSAERPEGSISTLTIQRTEQRDSAMYRCASSLRRNTEAFFGQGTRLTVV.

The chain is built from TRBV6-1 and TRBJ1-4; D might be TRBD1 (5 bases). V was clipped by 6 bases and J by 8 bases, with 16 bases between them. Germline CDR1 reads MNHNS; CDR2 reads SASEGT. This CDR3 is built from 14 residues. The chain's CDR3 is CASRGGTLREKLFF. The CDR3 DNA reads TGTGCCAGCAGGGGGGGGACGTTGCGGGAAAAACTGTTTTTT.

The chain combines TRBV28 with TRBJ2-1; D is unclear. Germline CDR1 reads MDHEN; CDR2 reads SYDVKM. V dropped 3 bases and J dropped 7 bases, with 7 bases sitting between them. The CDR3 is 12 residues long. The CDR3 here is CASSFLGNEQFF. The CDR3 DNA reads TGTGCCAGCAGTTTCCTCGGGAATGAGCAGTTCTTC.

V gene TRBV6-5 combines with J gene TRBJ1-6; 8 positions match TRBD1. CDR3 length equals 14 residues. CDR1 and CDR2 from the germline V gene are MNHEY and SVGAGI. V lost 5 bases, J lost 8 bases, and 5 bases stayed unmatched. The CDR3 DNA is TGTGCCAGCAGTCCTGGACAGGGTTATTCACCCCTCCACTTT. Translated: CASSPGQGYSPLHF.

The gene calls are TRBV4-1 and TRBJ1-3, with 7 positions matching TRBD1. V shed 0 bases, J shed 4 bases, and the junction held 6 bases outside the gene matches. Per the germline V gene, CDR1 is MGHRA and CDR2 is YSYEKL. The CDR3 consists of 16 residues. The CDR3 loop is CASSQDDRVWGNTIYF. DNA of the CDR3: TGCGCCAGCAGCCAAGATGACAGGGTGTGGGGAAACACCATATATTTT.

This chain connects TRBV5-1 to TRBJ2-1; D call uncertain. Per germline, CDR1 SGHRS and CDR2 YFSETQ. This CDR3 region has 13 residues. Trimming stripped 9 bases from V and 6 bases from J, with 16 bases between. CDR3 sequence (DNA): TGCGCCACCTCTTTGGAGTCGCGCAATGAGCAGTTCTTC. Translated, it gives CATSLESRNEQFF.

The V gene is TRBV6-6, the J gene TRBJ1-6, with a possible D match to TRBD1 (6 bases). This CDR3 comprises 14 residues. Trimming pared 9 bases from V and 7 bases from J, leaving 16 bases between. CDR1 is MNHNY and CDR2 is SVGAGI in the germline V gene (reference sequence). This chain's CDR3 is CASMAGEGNSPLHF. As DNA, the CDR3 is TGTGCCAGTATGGCAGGGGAAGGAAATTCACCCCTCCACTTT.

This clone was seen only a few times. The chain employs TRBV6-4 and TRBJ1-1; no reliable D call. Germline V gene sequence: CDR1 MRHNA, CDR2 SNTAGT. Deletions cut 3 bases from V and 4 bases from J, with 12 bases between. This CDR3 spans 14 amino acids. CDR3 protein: CASSESDRGTEAFF. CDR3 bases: TGTGCCAGCAGTGAGTCGGATCGGGGCACTGAAGCTTTCTTT.